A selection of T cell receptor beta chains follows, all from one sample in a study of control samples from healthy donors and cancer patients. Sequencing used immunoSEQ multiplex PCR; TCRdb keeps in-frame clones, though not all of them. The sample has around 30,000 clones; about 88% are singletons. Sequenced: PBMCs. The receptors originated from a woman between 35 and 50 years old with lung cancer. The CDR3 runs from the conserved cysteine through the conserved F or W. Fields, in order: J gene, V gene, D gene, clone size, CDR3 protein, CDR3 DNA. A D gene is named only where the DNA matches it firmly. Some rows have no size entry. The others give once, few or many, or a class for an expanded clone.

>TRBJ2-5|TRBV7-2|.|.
CASSFQPQETQYF
TGTGCCAGCAGCTTCCAGCCGCAAGAGACCCAGTACTTC
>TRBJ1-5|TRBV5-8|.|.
CASSLRTFGGYQPQHF
TGTGCCAGCAGCTTGCGGACGTTCGGGGGGTATCAGCCCCAGCATTTT
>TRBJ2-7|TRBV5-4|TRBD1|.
CASSGTGVEQYF
TGTGCCAGCAGCGGGACAGGGGTCGAGCAGTACTTC
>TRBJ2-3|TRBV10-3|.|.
CAIKGGNTDTQYF
TGTGCCATCAAGGGGGGAAACACAGATACGCAGTATTTT
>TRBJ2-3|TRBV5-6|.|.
CASSLGQVTDTQYF
TGTGCCAGCAGCTTGGGGCAGGTCACAGATACGCAGTATTTT
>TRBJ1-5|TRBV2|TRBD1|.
CASSKQGDNQPQHF
TGTGCCAGCTCAAAACAGGGGGATAATCAGCCCCAGCATTTT
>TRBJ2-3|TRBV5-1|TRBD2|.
CASSPDIIAGGSTDTQYF
TGCGCCAGCAGCCCAGACATCATAGCGGGGGGGTCCACAGATACGCAGTATTTT
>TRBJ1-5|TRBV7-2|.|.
CASSPWTDQPQHF
TGTGCCAGCAGCCCCTGGACCGATCAGCCCCAGCATTTT
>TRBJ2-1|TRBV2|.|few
CASSDLSSYNEQFF
TGTGCCAGCTCAGACTTAAGCTCCTACAATGAGCAGTTCTTC
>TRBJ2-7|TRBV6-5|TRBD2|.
CASSPGTSGYEQYF
TGTGCCAGCAGTCCCGGGACTAGCGGCTACGAGCAGTACTTC
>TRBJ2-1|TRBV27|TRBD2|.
CASIRPLAGGPDEQFF
TGTGCCAGCATCCGGCCTCTAGCGGGGGGTCCCGATGAGCAGTTCTTC
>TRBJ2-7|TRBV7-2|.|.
CASSLQESSYEQYF
TGTGCCAGCAGCTTACAGGAGAGCTCCTACGAGCAGTACTTC
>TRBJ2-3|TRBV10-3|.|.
CAISVQQTQDTQYF
TGTGCCATCAGTGTTCAACAGACCCAAGATACGCAGTATTTT
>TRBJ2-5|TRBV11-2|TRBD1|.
CASSLVGDSQETQYF
TGTGCCAGCAGCTTAGTAGGGGACAGTCAAGAGACCCAGTACTTC
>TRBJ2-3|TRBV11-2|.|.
CASSLEGTSTDTQYF
TGTGCCAGCAGCTTAGAGGGAACTAGCACAGATACGCAGTATTTT
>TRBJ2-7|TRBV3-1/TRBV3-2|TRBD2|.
CASSQKPGLEHEQYF
TGTGCCAGCAGCCAAAAACCGGGACTAGAACACGAGCAGTACTTC
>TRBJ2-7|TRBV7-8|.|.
CASSTTSLSSYEQYF
TGTGCCAGCAGCACTACATCTCTGAGCTCCTACGAGCAGTACTTC
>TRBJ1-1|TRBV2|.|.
CASTTNRAAEAFF
TGTGCCAGCACTACAAACAGGGCTGCTGAAGCTTTCTTT
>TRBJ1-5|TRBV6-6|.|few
CASSYDHRNQPQHF
TGTGCCAGCAGTTACGACCACCGCAATCAGCCCCAGCATTTT
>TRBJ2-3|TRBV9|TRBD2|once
CASSGSSGGDDTQYF
TGTGCCAGCAGCGGTTCTAGCGGGGGTGACGATACGCAGTATTTT
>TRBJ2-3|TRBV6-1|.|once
CASSETHTDTQYF
TGTGCCAGCAGTGAGACCCACACAGATACGCAGTATTTT
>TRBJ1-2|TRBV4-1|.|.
CASSQYFGVGAANYGYTF
TGCGCCAGCAGCCAATACTTCGGTGTCGGCGCTGCTAACTATGGCTACACCTTC
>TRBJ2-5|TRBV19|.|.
CASSIGQPMTEQETQYF
TGTGCCAGTAGTATAGGACAGCCGATGACTGAACAAGAGACCCAGTACTTC
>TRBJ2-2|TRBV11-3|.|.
CASSSDGWGGELFF
TGTGCCAGCAGCTCGGACGGATGGGGCGGGGAGCTGTTTTTT
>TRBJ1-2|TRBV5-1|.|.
CASRPTGGKDYGYTF
TGCGCCAGCAGGCCGACAGGTGGAAAAGACTATGGCTACACCTTC
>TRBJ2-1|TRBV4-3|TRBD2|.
CASSLRFAGGGDEQFF
TGCGCCAGCAGCCTGCGGTTCGCGGGGGGAGGGGATGAGCAGTTCTTC
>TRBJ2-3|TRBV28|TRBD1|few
CASSFRTGHTDTQYF
TGTGCCAGCAGTTTTCGGACAGGGCACACAGATACGCAGTATTTT
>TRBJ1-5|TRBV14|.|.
CASSLSENQPQHF
TGTGCCAGCAGCCTGTCAGAGAATCAGCCCCAGCATTTT
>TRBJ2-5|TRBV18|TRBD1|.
CASSTRQGQAETQYF
TGTGCCAGCTCAACTCGACAGGGTCAGGCAGAGACCCAGTACTTC
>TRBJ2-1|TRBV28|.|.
CASRGAGWGEQFF
TGTGCCAGTCGGGGGGCGGGCTGGGGTGAGCAGTTCTTC
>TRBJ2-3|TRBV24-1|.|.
CATSVGGSRDTQYF
TGTGCCACCAGTGTCGGCGGGTCTCGAGATACGCAGTATTTT
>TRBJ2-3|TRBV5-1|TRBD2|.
CASSLAGLAGGRTDTQYF
TGCGCCAGCAGCTTGGCGGGACTAGCGGGGGGCCGCACAGATACGCAGTATTTT
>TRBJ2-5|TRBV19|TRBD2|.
CASREGPFQETQYF
TGTGCCAGCCGGGAGGGACCCTTCCAAGAGACCCAGTACTTC
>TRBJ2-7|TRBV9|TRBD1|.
CASSARQGERYEQYF
TGTGCCAGCAGCGCCCGACAGGGGGAAAGGTACGAGCAGTACTTC
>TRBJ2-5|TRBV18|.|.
CASSPGSGETQYF
TGTGCCAGCTCACCGGGCAGTGGGGAGACCCAGTACTTC
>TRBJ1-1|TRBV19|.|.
CASSSGRVANTEAFF
TGTGCCAGTAGCTCTGGCAGGGTGGCGAACACTGAAGCTTTCTTT
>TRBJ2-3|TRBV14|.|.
CASSQELLTTDTQYF
TGTGCCAGCAGCCAAGAACTCCTCACCACAGATACGCAGTATTTT
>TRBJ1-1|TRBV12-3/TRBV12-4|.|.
CASSPSRSFWAFF
TGTGCCAGCAGTCCCTCGCGGAGTTTTTGGGCTTTCTTT
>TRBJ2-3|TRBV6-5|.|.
CASSSPGTDTQYF
TGTGCCAGCAGTTCCCCCGGCACAGATACGCAGTATTTT
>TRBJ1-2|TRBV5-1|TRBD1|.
CASSWSDRGNYGYTF
TGCGCCAGCAGCTGGTCGGACAGGGGCAACTATGGCTACACCTTC
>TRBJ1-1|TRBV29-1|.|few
CSVEGLGLSREAFF
TGCAGCGTTGAAGGGCTGGGGTTGAGTCGGGAAGCTTTCTTT
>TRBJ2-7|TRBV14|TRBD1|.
CASSQVDRGDYEQYF
TGTGCCAGCAGCCAAGTTGACAGGGGGGATTACGAGCAGTACTTC
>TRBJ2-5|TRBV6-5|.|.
CASSPGRARGETQYF
TGTGCCAGCAGTCCGGGCAGGGCCCGGGGGGAGACCCAGTACTTC
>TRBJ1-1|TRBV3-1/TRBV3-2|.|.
CASSQAPGLEAFF
TGTGCCAGCAGCCAAGCGCCAGGACTTGAAGCTTTCTTT
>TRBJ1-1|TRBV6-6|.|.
CASSYFEGLNTEAFF
TGTGCCAGCAGTTACTTTGAGGGCCTGAACACTGAAGCTTTCTTT
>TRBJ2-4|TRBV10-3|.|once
CAISEDSLNFKNIQYF
TGTGCCATCAGTGAGGACAGCCTAAACTTCAAAAACATTCAGTACTTC
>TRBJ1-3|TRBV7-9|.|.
CASSPRGLSGNTIYF
TGTGCCAGCAGCCCACGAGGACTCTCTGGAAACACCATATATTTT
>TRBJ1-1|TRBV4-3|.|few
CASSTAGQQNTEAFF
TGCGCCAGCAGCACCGCGGGGCAGCAGAACACTGAAGCTTTCTTT
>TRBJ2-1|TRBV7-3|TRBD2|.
CASSLSGGANEQFF
TGTGCCAGCAGCCTGAGCGGGGGGGCCAATGAGCAGTTCTTC
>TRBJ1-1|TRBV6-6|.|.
CASSYPTRLNTEAFF
TGTGCCAGCAGTTACCCGACTCGTCTGAACACTGAAGCTTTCTTT
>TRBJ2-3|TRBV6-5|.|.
CATSPGTDTQYF
TGTGCCACCAGCCCAGGCACAGATACGCAGTATTTT
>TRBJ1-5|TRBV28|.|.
CASSPGRGLRNQPQHF
TGTGCCAGCAGCCCCGGGAGGGGACTACGCAATCAGCCCCAGCATTTT
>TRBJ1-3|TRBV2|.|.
CASSAQPAHSGNTIYF
TGTGCCAGCAGTGCGCAGCCGGCGCACTCTGGAAACACCATATATTTT
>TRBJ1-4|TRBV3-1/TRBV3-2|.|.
CASSHPTQEGVREKLFF
TGTGCCAGCAGCCACCCCACCCAGGAGGGGGTTCGGGAAAAACTGTTTTTT
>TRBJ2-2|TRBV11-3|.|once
CASSPRDLNTGELFF
TGTGCCAGCAGCCCCCGGGACTTGAACACCGGGGAGCTGTTTTTT
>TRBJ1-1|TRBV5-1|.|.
CASSLKGGEAFF
TGCGCCAGCAGCTTGAAAGGCGGTGAAGCTTTCTTT
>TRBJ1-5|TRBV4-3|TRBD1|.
CASSQTTGVGQPQHF
TGCGCCAGCAGCCAAACTACAGGGGTAGGGCAGCCCCAGCATTTT
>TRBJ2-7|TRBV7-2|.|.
CASSLRGVAYEQYF
TGTGCCAGCAGCTTGAGGGGGGTCGCCTACGAGCAGTACTTC
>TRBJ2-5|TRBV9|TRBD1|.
CASSEWDRDAETQYF
TGTGCCAGCAGCGAGTGGGACAGGGATGCGGAGACCCAGTACTTC
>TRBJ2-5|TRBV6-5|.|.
CASRPGVWETQYF
TGTGCCAGCAGGCCTGGGGTGTGGGAGACCCAGTACTTC